This passage covers 24 T cell receptor beta chains from one sample sequenced in a study of blood T cell repertoires in COVID-19. Only in-frame clones appear in the TCRdb table, and some are missing; sequencing was by immunoSEQ multiplex PCR. Of tens of thousands of clones detected, 70% to 80% appear once; the ten largest clones hold around 30%. Sequenced input: peripheral blood. The receptors were gathered from a human donor in a cohort sampled during active COVID-19.

The chain couples TRBV7-3 to TRBJ1-1; D is perhaps TRBD1 (5 bases). Looked up from germline, CDR1 is SGHTA and CDR2 is FQGTGA. The CDR3 sequence is 14 residues long. Trimming removed 2 bases from V and 9 bases from J, with 16 bases in between. CDR3 protein: CASSLGGDRKKAFF. The CDR3 DNA reads as TGTGCCAGCAGCTTAGGGGGGGACCGTAAAAAAGCTTTCTTT.

This chain connects TRBV21-1 to TRBJ2-1; the D call of TRBD1 is as the table states it, not checked on the DNA. TRBV21-1 is termed a pseudogene. The length of the CDR3 is 17 residues. The CDR3 coding sequence is TGTGCCAGCAGCAAAGTTACACAGTCGAGCTCCTACAATGAGCAGTTCTTC. It codes for CASSKVTQSSSYNEQFF.

The count of this clone is one. The chain joins TRBV7-2 to TRBJ1-5; possibly TRBD1 for D (5 bases). Trimming took off 4 bases at V and 7 bases at J, with 17 bases between the two ends. Looked up from germline, CDR1 is SGHTA and CDR2 is FQGNSA. There are 15 residues in the CDR3. The CDR3 spells CASSSQSGVRQPQHF. The CDR3 nucleotides read TGTGCCAGCAGCTCTCAATCGGGGGTTAGACAGCCCCAGCATTTT. Full variable domain (remainder filled in from reference TRBV7-2 and TRBJ1-5): GAGVSQSPSNKVTEKGKDVELRCDPISGHTALYWYRQSLGQGLEFLIYFQGNSAPDKSGLPSDRFSAERTGGSVSTLTIQRTQQEDSAVYLCASSSQSGVRQPQHFGDGTRLSIL.

This chain joins TRBV5-1 and TRBJ2-5; 7 bases fit TRBD1. Germline V gene lookup returns CDR1 SGHRS and CDR2 YFSETQ. The CDR3 loop spans 15 amino acids. J was trimmed by 5 bases and V by 4 bases; bases with no gene match: 11. CDR3 residues: CASSQTTGPLETQYF. The CDR3 region has the DNA TGCGCCAGCAGCCAGACGACAGGGCCGTTGGAGACCCAGTACTTC.

The CDR3 loop reads CASSDQGRGRDYGYTF. The CDR3, as DNA: TGTGCCAGTAGTGATCAGGGCAGGGGCAGAGACTATGGCTACACCTTC. This rearrangement joins TRBV19 to TRBJ1-2; possible D gene TRBD1, 6 bases. The germline V gene encodes CDR1 LNHDA and CDR2 SQIVND (reference sequence). The CDR3 is 16 amino acids. Trimming stripped 5 bases from V and 3 bases from J, with 19 bases between.

The V call is TRBV10-1, the J call TRBJ2-3; D gene uncertain. The CDR3 contains 12 residues. V lost 6 bases and J lost 3, with 7 bases in between. Per the germline V gene, CDR1 is WNHNN and CDR2 is SYGVQD (reference sequence). For the CDR3, the DNA is TGCGCCAGCAGGCCAGGTACAGATACGCAGTATTTT. This codes for CASRPGTDTQYF.

This chain joins TRBV11-2 and TRBJ2-5, with 7 bases identical to TRBD1. Looked up from germline, CDR1 is SGHAT and CDR2 is FQNNGV. This CDR3 has 16 residues. V was pared by 0 bases and J by 2 bases, with 6 bases of the junction left unmatched. CDR3 nucleotide sequence: TGTGCCAGCAGCTTAGATTGGGACAGCGGACAAGAGACCCAGTACTTC. Protein: CASSLDWDSGQETQYF.

In the case of this clone: The junction shows a germline mismatch at one end, possibly a read error. V is TRBV19 and J is TRBJ2-7; 8 nucleotides align to TRBD2. The CDR3 sequence is 16 residues long. CDR1 and CDR2 (germline): LNHDA, SQIVND (reference sequence). The CDR3, as DNA: TGTGCCAGTAGTATAGCAGGCGGGGGGAGCTCCTATGAGCAGTACTTC. Translated, it gives CASSIAGGGSSYEQYF.

The V and J genes are TRBV30 and TRBJ1-1; no clear D. The CDR3 is 11 amino acids. Germline lookup yields CDR1 GTSNPN and CDR2 SVGIG (reference sequence). The V and J ends lost 5 bases and 7 bases respectively, with 11 bases between them. CDR3 protein: CAWSRRDEAFF. CDR3 nucleotides: TGTGCCTGGTCGAGGAGGGATGAAGCTTTCTTT.

The rearrangement links TRBV20-1 to TRBJ2-1; no clear D gene. The CDR3 extends over 10 amino acids. CDR1 DFQATT and CDR2 SNEGSKA come from the germline V gene (reference sequence). Between the trimmed V and J ends, which lost 5 bases and 5 bases, there was a span of 4 bases. This CDR3 is CSAHNNEQFF. Written as DNA, the CDR3 is TGCAGTGCTCACAACAATGAGCAGTTCTTC.

The chain has TRBV7-8 and TRBJ1-5, with D possibly TRBD1 on 5 matching bases. Germline-derived CDR1 and CDR2 are SGHVS and FQNEAQ. V was shortened by 2 bases and J by 6 bases, with 14 bases between the two germline ends. The CDR3 is made up of 15 amino acids. CDR3 sequence: CASSLFMGQGQPQHF. As DNA, the CDR3 is TGTGCCAGCAGCTTATTCATGGGTCAGGGTCAGCCCCAGCATTTT. The variable domain in full, completed from reference TRBV7-8 and TRBJ1-5, reads GAGVSQSPRYKVAKRGQDVALRCDPISGHVSLFWYQQALGQGPEFLTYFQNEAQLDKSGLPSDRFFAERPEGSVSTLKIQRTQQEDSAVYLCASSLFMGQGQPQHFGDGTRLSIL.

This clone was picked up one time. The genes are TRBV11-2 and TRBJ2-3; possible D gene TRBD1, 6 bases. V lost 7 bases, J lost 0 bases, and 14 bases lay in between. CDR1 and CDR2 from the germline V gene are SGHAT and FQNNGV. The CDR3 consists of 15 residues. DNA for the CDR3: TGTGCCAGCACCTGGACAGCTACTAGCACAGATACGCAGTATTTT. Its translation is CASTWTATSTDTQYF.

Regarding this clone: Its ends do not fully match the called genes, so a read error is possible. The rearrangement joins TRBV15 to TRBJ1-2, with 7 bases lining up with TRBD1. The CDR3 extends over 15 amino acids. Germline assignment: CDR1 LNHNV and CDR2 YYDKDF (reference sequence). In DNA form, the CDR3 reads TGTGCCACCAGCAGAGATGGTATAAGGGGGCAGGATATTTACTTC. This sequence encodes CATSRDGIRGQDIYF.

This clone was observed many times. The genes are TRBV27 and TRBJ1-5; unclear D gene. Trimming pared 5 bases from V and 1 base from J, leaving 12 bases between. The CDR3 contains 15 residues. Germline V gene lookup returns CDR1 MNHEY and CDR2 SMNVEV (reference sequence). CDR3 nucleotides: TGTGCCAGCAGTCCCTTTCGAAGCAGCAATCAGCCCCAGCATTTT. Translated, it gives CASSPFRSSNQPQHF.

V is TRBV6-1 and J is TRBJ2-5; TRBD1 aligns across 9 bases. The V gene's germline CDR1 is MNHNS and CDR2 SASEGT. V shed 2 bases and J 5 bases; nucleotides not matched to a gene: 12. The CDR3 totals 17 residues. The CDR3 sequence is CASSESLLQGARETQYF. The DNA of the CDR3 is TGTGCCAGCAGTGAATCCCTGCTACAGGGGGCGAGGGAGACCCAGTACTTC.

The V call is TRBV5-1, the J call TRBJ2-2; 7 positions match TRBD2. Looked up from germline, CDR1 is SGHRS and CDR2 is YFSETQ. Germline trimming cut 0 bases from V and 6 bases from J; bases unmatched to any gene: 2. The CDR3 has 14 residues. The CDR3 DNA reads as TGCGCCAGCAGCTTGGATACTAGCGCCGGGGAGCTGTTTTTT. The encoded protein is CASSLDTSAGELFF.

The chain uses TRBV2 and TRBJ1-6, with 8 bases fitting TRBD1. Germline loops: CDR1 SNHLY, CDR2 FYNNEI. The V segment lost 8 bases and the J segment 0 bases; nucleotides outside the gene matches: 0. This CDR3 comprises 14 residues. The CDR3 nucleotides are TGTGCCAGCGGGACAGGCTCCTATAATTCACCCCTCCACTTT. It is translated as CASGTGSYNSPLHF.

The rearrangement links TRBV11-3 to TRBJ2-1; no firm D call. From germline, CDR1 is SGHNT and CDR2 YENEEA. The V and J ends lost 3 bases and 11 bases respectively, with 8 bases between them. The CDR3 is 11 amino acids. CDR3 in DNA: TGTGCCAGCAGCTTTGTGAGGCAGCAGTTCTTC. It codes for CASSFVRQQFF.

The chain joins TRBV7-2 to TRBJ1-3; D gene ambiguous. CDR3 length: 14 residues. V lost 5 bases and J 0 bases, leaving 8 bases between the germline ends. CDR1 SGHTA and CDR2 FQGNSA come from the germline V gene. The CDR3 nucleotides are TGTGCCAGCAGCCCCGGGATCTCTGGAAACACCATATATTTT. Its translation: CASSPGISGNTIYF.

This clone was found a few times. The V gene is TRBV9, the J gene TRBJ2-3, with TRBD2 matching over 8 bases. In germline, CDR1 is SGDLS, CDR2 YYNGEE. J lost 0 bases, V lost 0 bases, and 9 bases had no gene match. The CDR3 runs to 18 residues. CDR3 coding DNA: TGTGCCAGCAGCGTAGGACTTGGGGCTAGCGGGAGCACAGATACGCAGTATTTT. Encoded protein: CASSVGLGASGSTDTQYF.

The genes are TRBV5-8 and TRBJ2-1; TRBD2 matches at 14 bases. The V segment lost 4 bases and the J segment 3 bases; nucleotides outside the gene matches: 9. The CDR3 consists of 18 residues. Germline V gives CDR1 SGHTS, CDR2 YDEGEE. CDR3 bases: TGTGCCAGCAGCCCGACTAGCGGGAGGGTTAGTGGCTACAATGAGCAGTTCTTC. Amino acid sequence: CASSPTSGRVSGYNEQFF.

The chain carries TRBV7-2 and TRBJ1-4; 8 bases match TRBD1. CDR3 length: 17 amino acids. Germline CDR1 is SGHTA and CDR2 is FQGNSA. With 6 bases clipped from V and 2 bases from J, the junction kept 11 bases outside the gene matches. The CDR3 loop is CASSFGTGGVTNEKLFF. Written as DNA, the CDR3 is TGTGCCAGCAGTTTCGGAACAGGGGGGGTCACTAATGAAAAACTGTTTTTT.

The count of this clone is one. The chain employs TRBV11-2 and TRBJ2-7; 14 bases agree with TRBD2. Germline V gives CDR1 SGHAT, CDR2 FQNNGV. This CDR3 region has 16 residues. V was clipped by 6 bases and J by 0 bases; unmatched bases: 4. DNA for the CDR3: TGTGCCAGCAGAGCCGGGACTAGCGGGAGCTCCTACGAGCAGTACTTC. It yields the protein CASRAGTSGSSYEQYF.

This clone was recorded only once. CDR3 protein: CASSGTTGAGGGYTF. CDR3 sequence (DNA): TGTGCCAGCAGCGGAACGACAGGGGCAGGTGGCGGCTACACCTTC. V and J are TRBV7-2 and TRBJ1-2, with 8 positions matching TRBD1. V shed 5 bases and J 8 bases; nucleotides not matched to a gene: 13. Per germline, CDR1 SGHTA and CDR2 FQGNSA. The CDR3 length is 15 residues.